The 10 T cell receptor beta chains below come from one sample, sequenced in a study of T cells expressing NK-cell markers. TCRdb re-called the 5' RACE reads; every CDR3 protein appears as one record, without DNA. The data show hundreds of thousands of distinct CDR3 sequences, and the top ten clones hold roughly 3.6%. Sequenced sample: blood T cells: a sorted CD56 or NKG2C T cell subset, CD4+ or CD8+ T cells, or bulk PBMC T cells (not recorded which). These receptors all stem from a man between 18 and 29 years old in good health.

The rearrangement uses TRBV5-6 and TRBJ2-1; TCRdb's D call of TRBD1 is untestable without DNA. The CDR3 runs to 14 residues. CDR1 is SGHDT and CDR2 is YYEEEE in the germline V gene. This chain's CDR3 is CASSLGTRGNEQFF.

This chain uses TRBV12-3 or TRBV12-4 with TRBJ2-7. This CDR3 is built from 14 residues. The CDR3: CASSPSGGPYEQYF.

The chain joins TRBV6-5 to TRBJ1-1; TCRdb gives TRBD1 as the D gene, but with no DNA this cannot be confirmed. CDR1 is MNHEY and CDR2 is SVGAGI in the germline V gene. CDR3 length equals 17 residues. CDR3 protein: CASSYSAGEGLDTEAFF.

The V gene is TRBV6-2 or TRBV6-3, the J gene TRBJ2-7; TCRdb proposes TRBD2, but this gene call is untestable without DNA. Looked up from germline, CDR1 is MNHEY and CDR2 is SVGEGT. The length of the CDR3 is 16 residues. CDR3 loop: CASSRTSGLRTYEQYF.

The chain has TRBV24-1 and TRBJ2-1; TCRdb reports TRBD2, a call that lacks DNA to check it against. CDR1 is KGHDR and CDR2 is SFDVKD in the germline V gene. The CDR3 is 16 amino acids. CDR3 loop: CATSDLGAGDEYEQFF.

CDR3 sequence: CASTQRDVGGNEQFF. The chain carries TRBV2 and TRBJ2-1; as DNA is missing, the TRBD2 call by TCRdb cannot be tested. The CDR3 runs 15 residues. Germline lookup yields CDR1 SNHLY and CDR2 FYNNEI.

The chain employs TRBV27 and TRBJ2-1; checking the TCRdb D call of TRBD1 is not possible without DNA. This CDR3 has 16 amino acids. Germline CDR1 reads MNHEY; CDR2 reads SMNVEV (reference sequence). The chain's CDR3 is CASSFSPRSSYNEQFF.

The chain links TRBV20-1 to TRBJ2-5; the D call of TRBD2 rests on TCRdb alone, since no DNA is present to check it. The CDR3 length is 14 residues. Per germline, CDR1 DFQATT and CDR2 SNEGSKA (reference sequence). The CDR3 loop is CSGFRREGHETQYF.

CDR3 residues: CASSLERAANIQYF. The rearrangement joins TRBV5-1 to TRBJ2-4. Germline CDR1 and CDR2: SGHRS and YFSETQ. The CDR3 runs 14 residues.

The chain combines TRBV20-1 with TRBJ2-7. CDR3 length: 14 residues. Looked up from germline, CDR1 is DFQATT and CDR2 is SNEGSKA (reference sequence). The CDR3 loop reads CSARDPDSTYEQYF.